This is a list of T cell receptor beta chains from one sample in a study of cytomegalovirus exposure and HLA in healthy donors. TCRdb's copy holds only in-frame clones and misses some; the assay was immunoSEQ multiplex PCR. The sample has about 150,000 clones, around 74% seen once; the top ten hold 6.3%. Sequenced sample: PBMCs. The receptor set was obtained from a man aged 45-65 years in good health and CMV-seropositive. The CDR3 runs from the conserved cysteine through the conserved F or W. D genes are given only for firm matches. Rows may omit the clone size; those that give it use once, few, many or a size class.

size: NA
J: TRBJ1-2
D: NA
V: TRBV19
DNA: TGTGCCAGTAGCCGCATGGACACCTATGGCTACACCTTC
CDR3: CASSRMDTYGYTF

size: NA
J: TRBJ2-6
D: NA
V: TRBV19
DNA: TGTGCCAGTAGTAAGAGGGAGGCTGTGGATGGGGCCAACGTCCTGACTTTC
CDR3: CASSKREAVDGANVLTF

size: NA
J: TRBJ2-3
D: NA
V: TRBV5-6
DNA: TGTGCCAGCAGCTCACCGGGACTCCACACAGATACGCAGTATTTT
CDR3: CASSSPGLHTDTQYF

size: NA
J: TRBJ2-7
D: TRBD2
V: TRBV5-1
DNA: TGCGCCAGCAGTGGGGGGGAGGGAGCGAACGAGCAGTACTTC
CDR3: CASSGGEGANEQYF

size: NA
J: TRBJ2-3
D: NA
V: TRBV29-1
DNA: TGCAGCGTTGAAGATCAAATGGCTAGCAGAGGTTCGGATACGCAGTATTTT
CDR3: CSVEDQMASRGSDTQYF

size: NA
J: TRBJ1-1
D: TRBD1
V: TRBV18
DNA: TGTGCCAGCTCACCGGGACAGGGAACTGAAGCTTTCTTT
CDR3: CASSPGQGTEAFF

size: NA
J: TRBJ2-3
D: NA
V: TRBV6-6
DNA: TGTGCCAGCAACAACCCTAAGGGGGGGTCAGATACGCAGTATTTT
CDR3: CASNNPKGGSDTQYF

size: NA
J: TRBJ1-1
D: TRBD1
V: TRBV7-2
DNA: TGTGCCAGCAGAGAGACAGGGTACGGGGAAGCTTTCTTT
CDR3: CASRETGYGEAFF

size: NA
J: TRBJ2-5
D: NA
V: TRBV7-8
DNA: TGTGCCAGCAGCCCCGGTGGTAGCGGAGCCCAAGAGACCCAGTACTTC
CDR3: CASSPGGSGAQETQYF

size: NA
J: TRBJ2-2
D: NA
V: TRBV5-1
DNA: TGCGCCAGCAGCTTGGCCTTGAGTTCCACCGGGGAGCTGTTTTTT
CDR3: CASSLALSSTGELFF

size: NA
J: TRBJ1-2
D: TRBD1
V: TRBV10-3
DNA: TGTGCCATCAGTGAGTCGAGGAACAGGGGTGACTATGGCTACACCTTC
CDR3: CAISESRNRGDYGYTF

size: NA
J: TRBJ2-1
D: TRBD2
V: TRBV27
DNA: TGTGCCAGCAGTCTGGGACTAGCGGTTTACAATGAGCAGTTCTTC
CDR3: CASSLGLAVYNEQFF

size: NA
J: TRBJ2-7
D: TRBD2
V: TRBV6-4
DNA: TGTGCCAGCAGTGAGCGGGAGAAGGTGGGTAGCTCCTACGAGCAGTACTTC
CDR3: CASSEREKVGSSYEQYF

size: once
J: TRBJ1-1
D: NA
V: TRBV7-9
DNA: TGTTCCAGCAGGGTGTCGTTTGAGGGAGAAGCTTTCTTT
CDR3: CSSRVSFEGEAFF

size: once
J: TRBJ1-4
D: NA
V: TRBV15
DNA: TGTGCCACCCGAGTGGGGGGGTATAATGAAAAACTGTTTTTT
CDR3: CATRVGGYNEKLFF

size: once
J: TRBJ1-2
D: TRBD1
V: TRBV5-6
DNA: TGTGCCAGCAGCACGACAGGGGGCTATGGCTACACCTTC
CDR3: CASSTTGGYGYTF

size: NA
J: TRBJ1-2
D: NA
V: TRBV7-9
DNA: TGTGCCAGCAGCTTAGAAACAGGGTTACTTGGCTACACCTTC
CDR3: CASSLETGLLGYTF

size: NA
J: TRBJ2-3
D: NA
V: TRBV6-4
DNA: TGTGCCAGCAGTGACCAGAAAACAGATACGCAGTATTTT
CDR3: CASSDQKTDTQYF

size: NA
J: TRBJ2-3
D: TRBD2
V: TRBV4-2
DNA: TGTGCCAGCAGCTCGACTAGCGGGGGGTCCACAGATACGCAGTATTTT
CDR3: CASSSTSGGSTDTQYF

size: NA
J: TRBJ2-6
D: TRBD1
V: TRBV7-6
DNA: TGTGCCAGCAGCTTCGGGACAGGGGGCTCTGGGGCCAACGTCCTGACTTTC
CDR3: CASSFGTGGSGANVLTF

size: NA
J: TRBJ2-7
D: NA
V: TRBV19
DNA: TGTGCCAGTAGTAGGGGGGACGTCTACTCCTACGAGCAGTACTTC
CDR3: CASSRGDVYSYEQYF

size: few
J: TRBJ2-3
D: NA
V: TRBV18
DNA: TGTGCCAGCTCACCACCGGAGAAAGCAGATACGCAGTATTTT
CDR3: CASSPPEKADTQYF

size: NA
J: TRBJ2-3
D: NA
V: TRBV6-1
DNA: TGTGCCAGCAGGCAGGGGGGAACAGATACGCAGTATTTT
CDR3: CASRQGGTDTQYF

size: NA
J: TRBJ1-2
D: NA
V: TRBV28
DNA: TGTGCCAGCAGTTTAGTAAGGGGAATGAGCTACACCTTC
CDR3: CASSLVRGMSYTF

size: once
J: TRBJ1-2
D: NA
V: TRBV19
DNA: TGTGCCAGTAGTATAGCTAGGGGCACGAGTAACTATGGCTACACCTTC
CDR3: CASSIARGTSNYGYTF

size: NA
J: TRBJ2-7
D: TRBD2
V: TRBV30
DNA: TGTGCCTGGAGCGAGTGGACTGGCGGGAGGGTTGAGCAGTACTTC
CDR3: CAWSEWTGGRVEQYF

size: NA
J: TRBJ2-1
D: NA
V: TRBV20-1
DNA: TGCAGTGCTAGAGATATAGGGGATCAGTTCTTC
CDR3: CSARDIGDQFF

size: few
J: TRBJ1-2
D: TRBD1
V: TRBV7-9
DNA: TGTGCCAGCAGCCCGGGACAGGGTTGGCATGGCTACACCTTC
CDR3: CASSPGQGWHGYTF

size: NA
J: TRBJ2-7
D: NA
V: TRBV5-1
DNA: TGCGCCAGCAGCACCGGACAGGCGGGACCCTACGAGCAGTACTTC
CDR3: CASSTGQAGPYEQYF

size: NA
J: TRBJ2-3
D: TRBD2
V: TRBV5-1
DNA: TGCGCCAGCAGCCCGGGACTAGCGGGTCAGAAGCCGTTTAGCACAGATACGCAGTATTTT
CDR3: CASSPGLAGQKPFSTDTQYF

size: NA
J: TRBJ1-4
D: TRBD1
V: TRBV25-1
DNA: TGTGCCAGCAGTGATCCGGGACAGGGGGATGAAAAACTGTTTTTT
CDR3: CASSDPGQGDEKLFF

size: NA
J: TRBJ2-5
D: NA
V: TRBV27
DNA: TGTGCCAGCAGTGGCCTAGACGTATCCCAAGAGACCCAGTACTTC
CDR3: CASSGLDVSQETQYF

size: NA
J: TRBJ1-2
D: NA
V: TRBV2
DNA: TGTGCCAGCAGCGAAGGCGGGGGGACTAGGGACTATGGCTACACCTTC
CDR3: CASSEGGGTRDYGYTF

size: NA
J: TRBJ2-2
D: NA
V: TRBV30
DNA: TGTGCCTGGAGTCTAGGGGGGAACACCGGGGAGCTGTTTTTT
CDR3: CAWSLGGNTGELFF

size: NA
J: TRBJ2-5
D: TRBD1
V: TRBV13
DNA: TGTGCCAGCAGCGACAGGGTAGAGACCCAGTACTTC
CDR3: CASSDRVETQYF

size: NA
J: TRBJ2-7
D: NA
V: TRBV7-6
DNA: TGTGCCAGCAGCTTAGCGCTGGGCCTCTCCTACGAGCAGTACTTC
CDR3: CASSLALGLSYEQYF

size: NA
J: TRBJ2-7
D: TRBD2
V: TRBV5-1
DNA: TGCGCCAGCAGCTCGGGACTAGCGGGAGCCAACGAGCAGTACTTC
CDR3: CASSSGLAGANEQYF

size: NA
J: TRBJ2-3
D: NA
V: TRBV13
DNA: TGTGCCAGCAGCTTAGCAGGCACACACACAGATACGCAGTATTTT
CDR3: CASSLAGTHTDTQYF

size: once
J: TRBJ1-1
D: NA
V: TRBV30
DNA: TGTGCCTGGAGTGTACAGCTCGGAGCTTTCTTT
CDR3: CAWSVQLGAFF

size: NA
J: TRBJ2-1
D: NA
V: TRBV7-9
DNA: TGTGCCAGCAGCTTAGTAGCTAATGAGCAGTTCTTC
CDR3: CASSLVANEQFF

size: NA
J: TRBJ1-4
D: NA
V: TRBV9
DNA: TGTGCCAGCAGCGTAGGGGGGGGGCGACTAGTTGAAAAACTGTTTTTT
CDR3: CASSVGGGRLVEKLFF

size: NA
J: TRBJ2-7
D: TRBD2
V: TRBV13
DNA: TGTGCCAGCAGCGCCGGGACTAGCGGCTACGAGCAGTACTTC
CDR3: CASSAGTSGYEQYF

size: once
J: TRBJ2-7
D: TRBD1
V: TRBV6-1
DNA: TGTGCCAGCAGTGAATATCCGGGGACAGGGGCCAGTTCCTACGAGCAGTACTTC
CDR3: CASSEYPGTGASSYEQYF

size: once
J: TRBJ2-1
D: TRBD2
V: TRBV5-1
DNA: TGCGCCAGCAGCTTGAACAAGGGACTAGCGGGAGGGCATGAGCAGTTCTTC
CDR3: CASSLNKGLAGGHEQFF

size: NA
J: TRBJ2-1
D: NA
V: TRBV5-1
DNA: TGCGCCAGCAGGGGGGGTGGGACAGAGTACAATGAGCAGTTCTTC
CDR3: CASRGGGTEYNEQFF

size: NA
J: TRBJ2-1
D: NA
V: TRBV4-1
DNA: TGCGCCAGCAGCCACCCTAGAGTGGGTGAGCAGTTCTTC
CDR3: CASSHPRVGEQFF

size: few
J: TRBJ2-2
D: TRBD1
V: TRBV19
DNA: TGTGCCAGCCGCGGGACAGGGGTAGCCGGGGAGCTGTTTTTT
CDR3: CASRGTGVAGELFF

size: once
J: TRBJ1-2
D: NA
V: TRBV19
DNA: TGTGCCAGTACCGTCTATGGCTACACCTTC
CDR3: CASTVYGYTF

size: NA
J: TRBJ2-7
D: NA
V: TRBV9
DNA: TGTGCCAGCAGCATGACGGGACAAAACTACGAGCAGTACTTC
CDR3: CASSMTGQNYEQYF

size: NA
J: TRBJ1-3
D: NA
V: TRBV7-2
DNA: TGTGCCAGCAGCTGGGGTGGGAGTACTGGAAACACCATATATTTT
CDR3: CASSWGGSTGNTIYF

size: NA
J: TRBJ2-5
D: TRBD1
V: TRBV6-1
DNA: TGTGCCAGCAGTGCCCGGACAGGGGGTGAGACCCAGTACTTC
CDR3: CASSARTGGETQYF

size: NA
J: TRBJ2-7
D: TRBD1
V: TRBV30
DNA: TGTGCCTGGGCCCCGGGACAGGGCTACGAGCAGTACTTC
CDR3: CAWAPGQGYEQYF

size: NA
J: TRBJ2-5
D: TRBD1
V: TRBV11-1
DNA: TGTGCCAGCAGCGGCGGGACAGGGGGCCGAGAGACCCAGTACTTC
CDR3: CASSGGTGGRETQYF

size: NA
J: TRBJ1-6
D: NA
V: TRBV9
DNA: TGTGCCAGCAGCCAGGGGTCGAACAGCTCACCCCTCCACTTT
CDR3: CASSQGSNSSPLHF

size: NA
J: TRBJ2-7
D: NA
V: TRBV6-4
DNA: TGTGCCAGCAGTCTGGAGGGCTACGAGCAGTACTTC
CDR3: CASSLEGYEQYF

size: NA
J: TRBJ2-2
D: NA
V: TRBV5-1
DNA: TGCGCCAGCAGCTTGGGGGTCGCGAGGGTCACCGGGGAGCTGTTTTTT
CDR3: CASSLGVARVTGELFF

size: NA
J: TRBJ2-2
D: NA
V: TRBV5-4
DNA: TGTGCCAGCACCGTGGAGGCGGGGAGGAACACCGGGGAGCTGTTTTTT
CDR3: CASTVEAGRNTGELFF

size: NA
J: TRBJ2-5
D: NA
V: TRBV10-3
DNA: TGTGCCATCAACCAGCGTTCAGACCAAGAGACCCAGTACTTC
CDR3: CAINQRSDQETQYF

size: NA
J: TRBJ2-5
D: NA
V: TRBV2
DNA: TGTGCCAGCAGTGAAAATCCGAGGGAGACCCAGTACTTC
CDR3: CASSENPRETQYF